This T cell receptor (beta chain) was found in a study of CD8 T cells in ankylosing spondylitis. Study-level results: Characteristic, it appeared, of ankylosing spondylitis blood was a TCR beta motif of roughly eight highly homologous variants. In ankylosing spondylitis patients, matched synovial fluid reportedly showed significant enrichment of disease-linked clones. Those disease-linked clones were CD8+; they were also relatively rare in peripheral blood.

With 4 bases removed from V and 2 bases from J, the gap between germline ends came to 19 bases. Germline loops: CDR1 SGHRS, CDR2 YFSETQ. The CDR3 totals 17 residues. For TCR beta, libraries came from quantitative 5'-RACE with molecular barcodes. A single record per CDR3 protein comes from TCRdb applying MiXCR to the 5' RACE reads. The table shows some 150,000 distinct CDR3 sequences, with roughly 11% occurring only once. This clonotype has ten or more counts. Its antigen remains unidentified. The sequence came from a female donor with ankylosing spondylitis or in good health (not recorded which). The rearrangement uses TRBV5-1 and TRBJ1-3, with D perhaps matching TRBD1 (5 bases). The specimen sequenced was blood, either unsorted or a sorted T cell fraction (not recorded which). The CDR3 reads CASSPEPGGLAGNTIYF. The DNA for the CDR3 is TGCGCCAGCAGCCCCGAACCGGGGGGGTTGGCTGGAAACACCATATATTTT.